These 32 T cell receptor beta chains came from one sample sequenced in a study of Graves' ophthalmopathy and Graves' hyperthyroidism. TCR beta CDR3 regions were amplified from RNA transcripts. First-round RT-PCR relied on HTBI primers, and a second-round multiplex PCR came next. TCRdb re-called the multiplex PCR reads with MiXCR, one entry per CDR3 protein. The sample holds just over 600,000 distinct CDR3 sequences; about a fifth are singletons and the top ten take 7.1%. Material for sequencing was peripheral blood. These receptor sequences come from a woman aged 18-30 years with stable Graves' hyperthyroidism. Some clones in this sample may be carry-over from other donors' samples.

This clonotype was counted ten times or more. This chain joins TRBV12-3 or TRBV12-4 and TRBJ2-7; D is ambiguous. This CDR3 has 13 residues. V was pared by 6 bases and J by 3 bases, with 12 bases between. The CDR3: CASSPGRSYEQYF. In DNA, the CDR3 is TGTGCCAGCAGCCCTGGACGTAGCTACGAGCAGTACTTC.

In this sample, this clonotype turned up many times. The chain couples TRBV6-1 to TRBJ2-5; perhaps D is TRBD1 or TRBD2 (5 bases each). CDR1 and CDR2 (germline): MNHNS, SASEGT. V was shortened by 6 bases and J by 5 bases, with 16 bases between the two germline ends. CDR3 length: 14 residues. CDR3 amino acids: CASRDMGEWETQYF. CDR3 coding DNA: TGTGCCAGCAGGGATATGGGGGAGTGGGAGACCCAGTACTTC.

This clonotype was detected a few times. This chain connects TRBV5-1 to TRBJ2-2; maybe TRBD2 (6 bases). Germline V gives CDR1 SGHRS, CDR2 YFSETQ. This CDR3 is built from 15 residues. Trimming cost V 4 bases and J 3 bases, with 13 bases left between them. CDR3 bases: TGCGCCAGCAGCACGGGGGTAATCGACACCGGGGAGCTGTTTTTT. Encoded protein: CASSTGVIDTGELFF.

The rearrangement links TRBV2 to TRBJ1-2, with a weak D call TRBD1 (5 bases). The CDR3 spans 15 residues. CDR1 is SNHLY and CDR2 is FYNNEI in the germline V gene. The V end lost 6 bases, the J end lost 2 bases, and 16 bases lay between the germline ends. CDR3 region: CASRTLRGGNYGYTF. The CDR3 region has the DNA TGTGCCAGCAGGACCCTGAGGGGAGGGAACTATGGCTACACCTTC. Using reference TRBV2 and TRBJ1-2 for the parts outside the CDR3, the full variable domain is EPEVTQTPSHQVTQMGQEVILRCVPISNHLYFYWYRQILGQKVEFLVSFYNNEISEKSEIFDDQFSVERPDGSNFTLKIRSTKLEDSAMYFCASRTLRGGNYGYTFGSGTRLTVV.

This clonotype was seen repeatedly, ten times or more. This rearrangement joins TRBV24-1 to TRBJ2-7; possible D gene TRBD1, 6 bases. The CDR3 spans 16 residues. Germline V lookup: CDR1 KGHDR, CDR2 SFDVKD. Trimming cost V 3 bases and J 4 bases, with 18 bases left between them. The CDR3 sequence: CATSDRDTSRIYEQYF. The CDR3 DNA sequence: TGTGCCACCAGTGATCGGGACACCTCTCGGATATACGAGCAGTACTTC.

This clonotype was picked up a small number of times. This chain uses TRBV11-2 with TRBJ2-7; D perhaps matches TRBD2 (6 bases). The CDR3 is 16 residues long. CDR1 is SGHAT, CDR2 FQNNGV, per germline. Trimming took off 6 bases at V and 0 bases at J, with 18 bases between the two ends. The CDR3 region is CASRTTGTGSSYEQYF. For the CDR3, the DNA is TGTGCCAGCAGAACAACCGGGACTGGGAGCTCCTACGAGCAGTACTTC.

The chain recombines TRBV20-1 with TRBJ2-7, with TRBD2 as a possible D gene (6 bases). This CDR3 has 14 amino acids. The V gene lost 5 bases and the J gene lost 7 bases, with 21 bases spanning the gap. CDR1 is DFQATT, CDR2 SNEGSKA, per germline (reference sequence). The CDR3, as DNA: TGCAGTGCTTCCGGGACTCCGCCTCTACGGGAGCAGTACTTC. Encoded protein: CSASGTPPLREQYF.

About this clonotype: Since a much larger clone is just one base distant, this may be a read error. Because it lacks the conserved phenylalanine or tryptophan at the end, this CDR3 is likely a read error. V usage is TRBV7-8 and J usage is TRBJ2-2; unclear D gene. Germline V gene data show CDR1 as SGHVS and CDR2 as FQNEAQ. With 5 bases removed from V and 7 bases from J, the gap between germline ends came to 17 bases. CDR3 size: 15 residues. CDR3 sequence reads: CASSPAGWVDGELFL. The CDR3 DNA sequence: TGTGCCAGCAGCCCAGCTGGCTGGGTCGACGGGGAGCTGTTTCTT.

The gene calls are TRBV29-1 and TRBJ2-3, with D perhaps matching TRBD1 or TRBD2 (5 bases each). The germline V and J ends were trimmed by 2 bases and 3 bases, with 24 bases remaining between them. The CDR3 covers 18 residues. Germline V gene sequence: CDR1 SQVTM, CDR2 ANQGSEA. In nucleotides, the CDR3 is TGCAGCGTTGAATCCCCGGGACGGACTGAGGGTGGTACAGATACGCAGTATTTT. Protein product: CSVESPGRTEGGTDTQYF.

This chain links TRBV6-2 or TRBV6-3 with TRBJ2-7, with 8 bases that match TRBD2. Germline V gives CDR1 MNHEY, CDR2 SVGEGT. CDR3 size: 19 residues. The V and J ends lost 2 bases and 0 bases, in that order; junction bases with no gene match: 15. The CDR3, as DNA: TGTGCCAGCAGTTACCGTGGGGCTAGCGGGCCAGCCTCCTCCTACGAGCAGTACTTC. This translates into CASSYRGASGPASSYEQYF.

The rearrangement uses TRBV13 and TRBJ2-2, with 9 nucleotides matching TRBD1. The length of the CDR3 is 14 residues. Trimming took 6 bases from V and 6 from J; bases not matched to a gene: 5. Germline CDR1 is PRHDT and CDR2 is FYEKMQ (reference sequence). CDR3 DNA: TGTGCCAGCAGTCCACAGGGGGCAGCCGGGGAGCTGTTTTTT. It encodes CASSPQGAAGELFF.

The CDR3 is CATGFPGGDTQYF. The CDR3 DNA is TGTGCCACCGGATTCCCAGGGGGAGATACGCAGTATTTT. This rearrangement joins TRBV19 to TRBJ2-3, with TRBD1 matching 7 bases. Germline V gene data show CDR1 as LNHDA and CDR2 as SQIVND (reference sequence). Trimming took 10 bases from V and 5 from J; bases not matched to a gene: 9. The CDR3 is 13 residues long.

The chain is built from TRBV20-1 and TRBJ1-2; D remains unclear. From germline, CDR1 is DFQATT and CDR2 SNEGSKA (reference sequence). The CDR3 is 16 residues long. Trimming pared 5 bases from V and 4 bases from J, leaving 23 bases between. The CDR3 nucleotides are TGCAGTGCTCACAACCCCACGCGGTTAGACACCTATGGCTACACCTTC. The encoded protein is CSAHNPTRLDTYGYTF.

This clonotype has ten or more counts. This chain uses TRBV20-1 with TRBJ1-5; D call uncertain. This CDR3 region has 14 residues. V dropped 3 bases and J dropped 4 bases, with 13 bases sitting between them. The V gene's germline CDR1 is DFQATT and CDR2 SNEGSKA (reference sequence). The CDR3 nucleotides read TGCAGTGCTAGTGACGGGCGAAGAAATCAGCCCCAGCATTTT. Translated: CSASDGRRNQPQHF.

This chain links TRBV29-1 with TRBJ1-1; TRBD1 aligns across 7 bases. CDR1 is SQVTM, CDR2 ANQGSEA, per germline. This CDR3 spans 12 amino acids. The J segment lost 6 bases and the V segment lost 7 bases, leaving 8 bases of the junction unmatched. CDR3 DNA: TGCAGCGCAGGGGGGGTGTGGGCTGAAGCTTTCTTT. This encodes CSAGGVWAEAFF. The entire variable domain, with the rest obtained from reference TRBV29-1 and TRBJ1-1, is as follows: SAVISQKPSRDICQRGTSLTIQCQVDSQVTMMFWYRQQPGQSLTLIATANQGSEATYESGFVIDKFPISRPNLTFSTLTVSNMSPEDSSIYLCSAGGVWAEAFFGQGTRLTVV.

This clonotype was detected ten times or more. V and J are TRBV12-3 or TRBV12-4 and TRBJ2-7, with 7 nucleotides matching TRBD2. V gave up 5 bases and J gave up 7 bases; unmatched junction bases: 5. This CDR3 comprises 12 residues. The CDR3 loop reads CASSQLAREQYF. The CDR3, as DNA: TGTGCCAGCAGTCAACTAGCGCGGGAGCAGTACTTC.

The rearrangement links TRBV20-1 to TRBJ1-1, with TRBD1 matching over 7 bases. The CDR3 consists of 14 residues. Trimming took 6 bases from V and 0 from J; bases not matched to a gene: 7. Germline CDR1 is DFQATT and CDR2 is SNEGSKA (reference sequence). The CDR3 DNA reads as TGCAGTGCGCGTCCAGGGGGACTGAACACTGAAGCTTTCTTT. It yields the protein CSARPGGLNTEAFF.

About this clonotype itself: A read error may explain this, as a much larger clone is one base away. The gene calls are TRBV6-5 and TRBJ1-3; D not resolved. The CDR3 extends over 13 amino acids. Germline V lookup: CDR1 MNHEY, CDR2 SVGAGI. The CDR3 DNA reads as TGTGTCAGCAGTTACGAGTCGGGAAACACCATATATTTT. Its translation: CVSSYESGNTIYF.

Many counts were recorded for this clonotype. This chain links TRBV7-2 with TRBJ1-2; the D gene is possibly TRBD1 (5 bases). This CDR3 has 16 residues. V lost 0 bases to trimming and J lost 3 bases, with 14 bases between them. The germline gives CDR1 SGHTA, CDR2 FQGNSA. The CDR3 here is CASSLALGRADYGYTF. DNA of the CDR3: TGTGCCAGCAGCTTAGCGCTCGGCAGGGCGGACTATGGCTACACCTTC.

The table lists this clonotype with many counts. V gene TRBV19 combines with J gene TRBJ1-5; no firm D call. Germline lookup yields CDR1 LNHDA and CDR2 SQIVND (reference sequence). The CDR3 sequence is 15 residues long. V lost 0 bases and J 7 bases, leaving 13 bases between the germline ends. The CDR3 loop reads CASSIDRAAKQPQHF. CDR3 nucleotides: TGTGCCAGTAGTATAGATCGGGCGGCCAAGCAGCCCCAGCATTTT.

J is TRBJ1-1 and V is TRBV6-5; D unclear. Germline CDR1 and CDR2: MNHEY and SVGAGI. V shed 1 base and J shed 5 bases, with 14 bases lying between them. The CDR3 is 15 residues long. This chain's CDR3 is CASSYFQTPKTEAFF. The CDR3 DNA follows: TGTGCCAGCAGTTACTTTCAGACTCCTAAAACTGAAGCTTTCTTT.

This clonotype was counted many times. The gene calls are TRBV18 and TRBJ2-7; possibly TRBD1 for D (6 bases). CDR1 is KGHSH, CDR2 LQKENI, per germline. The CDR3 runs to 13 residues. V was shortened by 8 bases and J by 3 bases, with 14 bases between the two germline ends. CDR3 DNA sequence: TGTGCCAGCAGTCCGGGACAAAACTACGAGCAGTACTTC. Residues: CASSPGQNYEQYF.

In its sample, this clonotype was seen a few times. This may be a read error: a much more frequent sequence differs by one nucleotide. Because the CDR3 is missing its conserved closing phenylalanine or tryptophan, this is likely a read error. The chain links TRBV24-1 to TRBJ2-2; a possible D gene is TRBD2 (7 bases). This CDR3 spans 16 amino acids. V was clipped by 7 bases and J by 4 bases, with 18 bases between them. The germline gives CDR1 KGHDR, CDR2 SFDVKD. CDR3 sequence reads: CATREAGSGVTGELFL. The CDR3 region has the DNA TGTGCCACCAGAGAAGCGGGATCAGGGGTCACCGGGGAGCTGTTTTTG.

In this sample, this clonotype turned up many times. The chain recombines TRBV6-1 with TRBJ1-1; 7 bases agree with TRBD1. V lost 6 bases to trimming and J lost 1 base; unmatched junction nucleotides: 5. From germline, CDR1 is MNHNS and CDR2 SASEGT. There are 14 residues in the CDR3. The CDR3 DNA follows: TGTGCCAGCAGCACAGGGGTTACGAACACTGAAGCTTTCTTT. It is translated as CASSTGVTNTEAFF.

This clonotype was detected many times. The chain couples TRBV12-3 or TRBV12-4 to TRBJ2-5, with D possibly TRBD2 on 6 matching bases. V lost 11 bases to trimming and J lost 7 bases, with 14 bases between them. The CDR3 loop spans 11 amino acids. CDR3 bases: TGTGCCTCCGCATCCGGGGGGACCCAGTACTTC. As protein: CASASGGTQYF.

This clonotype appeared a single time. A much bigger clone sits one base away, suggesting this may be a read error. This chain joins TRBV10-3 and TRBJ2-5, with 11 bases aligning to TRBD2. This CDR3 has 16 amino acids. Germline V lookup: CDR1 ENHRY, CDR2 SYGVKD. Written as DNA, the CDR3 is TGTGCCATCAGTGTTCGGACTAGCGGGTTCCAAGAGACCCAGGACTTC. It specifies CAISVRTSGFQETQDF.

Worth noting for this clonotype: With a much larger clone just one base away, this may be a read error. The V gene is TRBV28, the J gene TRBJ1-5, with unresolved D. The V gene's germline CDR1 is MDHEN and CDR2 SYDVKM. This CDR3 is 13 amino acids long. With 3 bases removed from V and 4 bases from J, the gap between germline ends came to 7 bases. The CDR3 protein is CASSFSENQPQHF. The DNA for the CDR3 is TGTGCCAGCAGTTTCTCCGAGAATCAGCCCCAGCATTTT.

This clonotype was counted many times. The CDR3 DNA reads TGTGCCAGCAGCCTACAGGCGTCGAGCTCCTACGAGCAGTACTTC. As protein: CASSLQASSSYEQYF. This rearrangement joins TRBV5-5 to TRBJ2-7; weak D call: TRBD1 (5 bases). The CDR3 is 15 amino acids. Per the germline V gene, CDR1 is SGHKS and CDR2 is YYEKEE (reference sequence). With 4 bases removed from V and 0 bases from J, the gap between germline ends came to 14 bases.

In its sample, this clonotype was seen a few times. The chain is built from TRBV9 and TRBJ2-7; D might be TRBD1 or TRBD2, each matching 5 bases. The germline CDR1 and CDR2 sequences are SGDLS and YYNGEE. The length of the CDR3 is 13 residues. Trimming removed 8 bases at V and 0 bases at J, with 12 bases between. The DNA of the CDR3 is TGTGCCAGATACCGGGACGGCTCCTACGAGCAGTACTTC. Its protein product is CARYRDGSYEQYF.

The chain carries TRBV27 and TRBJ1-2, with D perhaps TRBD1 (5 bases). The CDR3 totals 13 residues. CDR1 is MNHEY and CDR2 is SMNVEV in the germline V gene (reference sequence). The V and J ends lost 9 bases and 4 bases respectively, with 15 bases between them. Here the CDR3 DNA reads TGTGCCAGTAGTGGGGCAGCGAGCTATGGCTACACCTTC. Its protein is CASSGAASYGYTF.

This clonotype came up many times. The chain combines TRBV5-1 with TRBJ2-5; D is perhaps TRBD1 or TRBD2 (6 bases each). Germline CDR1 SGHRS, CDR2 YFSETQ. The CDR3 totals 15 residues. Trimming pared 0 bases from V and 3 bases from J, leaving 12 bases between. The CDR3 DNA is TGCGCCAGCAGCTTGGTTGGGGGGCGAGAAGAGACCCAGTACTTC. Translation gives CASSLVGGREETQYF.

This clonotype was seen at least ten times. V is TRBV6-1 and J is TRBJ1-1; D remains ambiguous. This CDR3 comprises 11 residues. V was cut by 3 bases and J by 4 bases, with 3 bases left in between. Germline CDR1 MNHNS, CDR2 SASEGT. The CDR3 DNA follows: TGTGCCAGCAGTGAGGCCACTGAAGCTTTCTTT. Its protein is CASSEATEAFF.